The 3 T cell receptor beta chains listed next were all sequenced from one sample in a study of blood T cell repertoires in COVID-19 (dated by TCRdb to 2018 to 2020). Libraries were constructed by the immunoSEQ multiplex PCR assay. The source is immuneACCESS, and TCRdb retained only in-frame sequences with V and J called. Part of the clones is not carried over; for the studies checked, unresolved V genes explain less than half of this, and the remainder is unexplained. The sample profile shows around 200,000 clones; approximately 87% of them were found once. The ten largest account for approximately 6.2% of the sample. Sequenced sample: peripheral blood. These receptor sequences come from a man in his 60s who had recovered from COVID-19.

V and J are TRBV18 and TRBJ2-1; a weak D match, TRBD2 (5 bases). The V gene lost 3 bases and the J gene lost 5 bases, with 11 bases spanning the gap. CDR3 length: 14 residues. The germline CDR1 and CDR2 sequences are KGHSH and LQKENI. In DNA, the CDR3 is TGTGCCAGCTCACCTTCAGCGGTGGACAATGAGCAGTTCTTC. This codes for CASSPSAVDNEQFF. Drawing the rest from reference TRBV18 and TRBJ2-1, the complete variable domain is NAGVMQNPRHLVRRRGQEARLRCSPMKGHSHVYWYRQLPEEGLKFMVYLQKENIIDESGMPKERFSAEFPKEGPSILRIQQVVRGDSAAYFCASSPSAVDNEQFFGPGTRLTVL.

The CDR3 DNA sequence: TGTGCCAGCAGCTTAACAGGGGGGGTTCGACCCCTCCACTTT. It encodes CASSLTGGVRPLHF. The chain carries TRBV7-8 and TRBJ1-6; TRBD1 matches at 8 bases. The CDR3 covers 14 residues. V gave up 2 bases and J gave up 12 bases; unmatched junction bases: 6. Germline loops: CDR1 SGHVS, CDR2 FQNEAQ.

The rearrangement uses TRBV19 and TRBJ2-5, with 8 bases identical to TRBD2. V lost 5 bases, J lost 0 bases, and 2 bases stayed unmatched. Per germline, CDR1 LNHDA and CDR2 SQIVND (reference sequence). The CDR3 spans 14 residues. CDR3 sequence reads: CASSSAGDQETQYF. The CDR3 DNA follows: TGTGCCAGTAGTTCAGCGGGGGACCAAGAGACCCAGTACTTC.